These 10 T cell receptor beta chains were sequenced from one sample in a study of T cell changes during pregnancy in multiple sclerosis. Here immunoSEQ multiplex PCR was the method, and the copy in TCRdb shows in-frame clones only, minus some. Of 70,000 to 100,000 clones in the sample, 92% were seen once. Sequencing used peripheral blood, obtained in the first trimester of pregnancy. The receptors originated from a female donor with multiple sclerosis, enrolled in a pregnancy study.

Details on this clone: The sample carries other DNA sequences with the same CDR3. This chain joins TRBV28 and TRBJ1-2, with TRBD1 as a possible D gene (5 bases). Trimming removed 7 bases at V and 3 bases at J, with 9 bases between. This CDR3 spans 12 amino acids. Per germline, CDR1 MDHEN and CDR2 SYDVKM. This chain's CDR3 is CASKQGHYGYTF. The CDR3 nucleotides are TGTGCCAGCAAGCAGGGCCACTATGGCTACACCTTC.

This chain connects TRBV5-8 to TRBJ2-2; D may be TRBD2 (6 bases). Germline assignment: CDR1 SGHTS and CDR2 YDEGEE. Trimming shortened V by 4 bases and J by 4 bases, and 8 bases separated the two germline ends. CDR3 length: 13 amino acids. Written as DNA, the CDR3 is TGTGCCAGCAGCCGCGGGGTCACCGGGGAGCTGTTTTTT. This sequence encodes CASSRGVTGELFF.

The chain couples TRBV2 to TRBJ1-4, with 8 bases matching TRBD1. V was pared by 4 bases and J by 2 bases, with 3 bases of the junction left unmatched. There are 15 residues in the CDR3. Per the germline V gene, CDR1 is SNHLY and CDR2 is FYNNEI. CDR3 sequence: CASSGQGMTNEKLFF. CDR3 nucleotide sequence: TGTGCCAGCAGTGGACAGGGGATGACTAATGAAAAACTGTTTTTT. Drawing the rest from reference TRBV2 and TRBJ1-4, the complete variable domain is EPEVTQTPSHQVTQMGQEVILRCVPISNHLYFYWYRQILGQKVEFLVSFYNNEISEKSEIFDDQFSVERPDGSNFTLKIRSTKLEDSAMYFCASSGQGMTNEKLFFGSGTQLSVL.

The rearrangement joins TRBV13 to TRBJ1-1; the D gene is possibly TRBD1 (6 bases). The CDR3 extends over 15 amino acids. The V and J ends lost 4 bases and 0 bases respectively, with 12 bases between them. Germline V gene data show CDR1 as PRHDT and CDR2 as FYEKMQ (reference sequence). This CDR3 is CASSSRTELNTEAFF. The DNA for the CDR3 is TGTGCCAGCAGCTCCCGGACAGAGCTGAACACTGAAGCTTTCTTT.

This clone came up a few times. This rearrangement joins TRBV11-1 to TRBJ2-7; D is perhaps TRBD1 (6 bases). Germline V lookup: CDR1 SGHAT, CDR2 FQDESV (reference sequence). This CDR3 contains 12 residues. V lost 5 bases, J lost 5 bases, and 10 bases lay in between. CDR3 nucleotide sequence: TGTGCCAGCAGCAAACAGGGAGACGAGCAGTACTTC. Protein: CASSKQGDEQYF.

This chain connects TRBV5-1 to TRBJ2-1; 7 nucleotides agree with TRBD1. Germline V gene sequence: CDR1 SGHRS, CDR2 YFSETQ. With V trimmed by 4 bases and J by 8 bases, 18 bases remained unmatched. This CDR3 has 17 amino acids. The CDR3 region has the DNA TGCGCCAGCAGCCCGGTATTGACAGGGACCCTCCAGGATGAGCAGTTCTTC. Translated, it gives CASSPVLTGTLQDEQFF.

The gene calls are TRBV28 and TRBJ2-3; 8 bases map to TRBD2. The CDR3 covers 14 residues. Per the germline V gene, CDR1 is MDHEN and CDR2 is SYDVKM. Trimming at V came to 6 bases and at J to 3 bases, leaving 5 bases not matched to a gene. The CDR3 is CASSVAGLTDTQYF. The CDR3 coding sequence is TGTGCCAGCAGCGTAGCGGGATTAACAGATACGCAGTATTTT. The variable domain in full, completed from reference TRBV28 and TRBJ2-3, reads DVKVTQSSRYLVKRTGEKVFLECVQDMDHENMFWYRQDPGLGLRLIYFSYDVKMKEKGDIPEGYSVSREKKERFSLILESASTNQTSMYLCASSVAGLTDTQYFGPGTRLTVL.

The chain recombines TRBV7-9 with TRBJ2-5; D not certain. V was pared by 0 bases and J by 10 bases, with 12 bases between. This CDR3 spans 13 amino acids. Germline assignment: CDR1 SEHNR and CDR2 FQNEAQ (reference sequence). In DNA form, the CDR3 reads TGTGCCAGCAGCTTAGCGCGGCTAGATAACCAGTACTTC. It is translated as CASSLARLDNQYF. Filled out from reference TRBV7-9 and TRBJ2-5, the complete variable domain reads DTGVSQNPRHKITKRGQNVTFRCDPISEHNRLYWYRQTLGQGPEFLTYFQNEAQLEKSRLLSDRFSAERPKGSFSTLEIQRTEQGDSAMYLCASSLARLDNQYFGPGTRLLVL.

This sequence joins TRBV5-6 and TRBJ1-2; 10 positions agree with TRBD1. Losses at the gene ends were 7 bases for V and 3 bases for J; bases not matched to a gene: 6. This CDR3 contains 14 residues. Germline loops: CDR1 SGHDT, CDR2 YYEEEE. CDR3: CASFDRGLDYGYTF. The CDR3 DNA sequence: TGTGCCAGCTTCGACAGGGGGCTCGACTATGGCTACACCTTC.

The chain carries TRBV5-6 and TRBJ2-1; the match to TRBD2 covers 8 bases. With V trimmed by 4 bases and J by 9 bases, 3 bases remained unmatched. This CDR3 is built from 12 residues. Per germline, CDR1 SGHDT and CDR2 YYEEEE. The CDR3 here is CASSSTSGEQFF. Written as DNA, the CDR3 is TGTGCCAGCAGCAGCACTAGCGGTGAGCAGTTCTTC. The full variable domain, completed using reference TRBV5-6 and TRBJ2-1, is DAGVTQSPTHLIKTRGQQVTLRCSPKSGHDTVSWYQQALGQGPQFIFQYYEEEERQRGNFPDRFSGHQFPNYSSELNVNALLLGDSALYLCASSSTSGEQFFGPGTRLTVL.